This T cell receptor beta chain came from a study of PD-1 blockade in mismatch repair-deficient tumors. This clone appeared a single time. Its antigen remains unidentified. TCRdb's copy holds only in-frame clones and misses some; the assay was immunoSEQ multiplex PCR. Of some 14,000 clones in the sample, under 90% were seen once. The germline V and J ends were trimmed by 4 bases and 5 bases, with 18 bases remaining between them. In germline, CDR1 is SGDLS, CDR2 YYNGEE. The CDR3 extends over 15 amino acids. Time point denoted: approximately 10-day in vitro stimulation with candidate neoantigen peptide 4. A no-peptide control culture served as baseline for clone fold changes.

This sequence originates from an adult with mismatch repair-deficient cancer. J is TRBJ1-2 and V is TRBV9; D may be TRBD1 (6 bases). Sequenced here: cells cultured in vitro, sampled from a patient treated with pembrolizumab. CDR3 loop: CASSPGQLTPYGYTF. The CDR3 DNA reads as TGTGCCAGCAGCCCAGGACAGCTTACTCCTTATGGCTACACCTTC.